This TCR beta chain was documented in a study of a mutant IDH1 vaccine in newly diagnosed glioma (dated by TCRdb to the early 2020s). Some background on the complete study: Patients were given eight vaccinations, in weeks 1, 3, 5, 7, 11, 15, 19 and 23, which matched visits V03 through V10. Vaccination started 4-6 weeks after radiotherapy alone, or was given together with temozolomide cycles in the groups whose treatment included chemotherapy. Of the approximately 29 treated patients, about 62% were male and roughly 38% were female, and a mean age of approximately 40 years was recorded. Prior to enrollment, standard therapy consisting of radiotherapy alone, temozolomide alone, or radiochemotherapy with temozolomide had been administered to patients, with the combination being received by most patients. Peripheral blood samples were drawn at six visits, namely V03 (baseline), V05, V07, V10, V12 and V13. For exploratory analyses, some 24 treated patients had longitudinal TCRB deep sequencing done wherever samples were available.

Library prep was done by the immunoSEQ multiplex PCR assay. Following the manufacturer's protocol, the hsTCRB Kit was used to amplify rearranged TCR beta chain sequences. TCRB libraries were sequenced on an Illumina MiSeq. The authors' analysis ran thus. Demultiplexing, trimming and gene mapping were performed with the kit vendor's proprietary platform. TCRdb retrieved this table from immuneACCESS and kept in-frame rearrangements only. Not all clones are present; in checked studies, unresolved V genes account for under half, and no reason is known for the remainder. V, J and clone size derive from that table, while D and trimming were established from the DNA sequence. The sample table shows about 20,000 clones, and around 80% are seen once. Approximately 13% of the sample is in the top ten clones. V is trimmed back by 5 bases and J by 7 bases, and the junction contains 7 bases that no gene match accounts for. The CDR3 holds 15 amino acids from the cysteine to the phenylalanine. The sequence is cut down to CDR3 DNA, 45 bases in frame from base 1. CDR1 and CDR2 were assigned from the germline V gene as SGHRS and YFSETQ.

As to this clone: No antigen is known for it. No clone much larger than this one lies a single base away; base qualities are absent.

What the work shows at the level of the full study, not this receptor alone: Pseudoprogression seemed to be unrelated to changes in the top peripheral T cell clonotypes found by TCRB sequencing. Selection of PBMC samples for TCRB deep sequencing was based on availability. It was noted by the authors that analyses of patient blood samples could not be reproduced owing to sample limitations. Immune responses induced by the vaccine were seen in about 93% of patients across multiple MHC alleles.

The time point label, read with the paper, signifies: week 23, last vaccination. Each vaccine dose, consisting of 300 ug of a 20-mer mutant IDH1 peptide in Montanide, was administered subcutaneously with topical imiquimod. The donors had newly diagnosed IDH1-mutant astrocytomas of WHO grade 3 or 4 that showed loss of nuclear ATRX. The samples were drawn from NOA16, a multicentre, single-arm, open-label phase I trial in Germany that tested a mutant IDH1 peptide vaccine in humans for the first time. Genomic DNA for TCRB sequencing was isolated from EDTA blood with the DNeasy Blood and Tissue Kit. The chain is made from TRBV5-1 and TRBJ2-7; 15 bases in between match TRBD2. The sequenced sample was PBMCs, obtained from a glioma patient whose treatment included an IDH1 peptide vaccine. This sequence originates from a man aged 30 to 45 with glioma. CDR3 region: CASRPGLAGGEEQYF. The nucleotide sequence is TGCGCCAGCAGGCCGGGACTAGCGGGAGGAGAAGAGCAGTACTTC.